In its sample, the clone carrying this T cell receptor beta chain was seen many times. Its cognate antigen is unknown. This sample is drawn from a study of cytomegalovirus exposure and HLA in healthy donors. Study-wide points: In a later analysis, specific HLA alleles were associated with 15,000 to 20,000 TCR beta sequences at a 0.05 false discovery rate.

The CDR3 spans 15 residues. The V end lost 6 bases, the J end lost 1 base, and 13 bases lay between the germline ends. The germline V gene encodes CDR1 SNHLY and CDR2 FYNNEI. Primers: 60 Vbeta forward and 13 Jbeta reverse. TCRdb's copy holds only in-frame clones and misses some; the assay was immunoSEQ multiplex PCR. Here the sample spans 70,000 to 85,000 clones, 63% being singletons. The specimen sequenced was PBMCs. The chain couples TRBV2 to TRBJ1-5, with D unclear. The sequence came from a man in his thirties or forties in good health and CMV-seropositive. CDR3 in DNA: TGTGCCAGCAGGGGCTACTTCCTAAGCAATCAGCCCCAGCATTTT. Protein sequence: CASRGYFLSNQPQHF.